One sample yielded the 15 T cell receptor beta chains listed below, sequenced in a study of blood T cell repertoires in COVID-19. Sequencing used immunoSEQ multiplex PCR; TCRdb keeps in-frame clones, though not all of them. The data contain 140,000 to 150,000 clones, less than 90% of them seen just once; the ten biggest clones take up 35% to 40%. The source material was peripheral blood. Receptor source: a human donor in a cohort sampled during active COVID-19.

The CDR3 DNA reads as TGTGCCAGCAGTTACTCGAACACAGGGACCTACGAGCAGTACTTC. Translated: CASSYSNTGTYEQYF. This chain joins TRBV6-5 and TRBJ2-7, with D perhaps matching TRBD1 (6 bases). CDR3 size: 15 residues. Germline V gene sequence: CDR1 MNHEY, CDR2 SVGAGI. Trimming pared 0 bases from V and 2 bases from J, leaving 11 bases between.

In this sample, this clone turned up once. The chain links TRBV19 to TRBJ2-1; 9 positions agree with TRBD2. The CDR3 has 15 amino acids. Germline CDR1 LNHDA, CDR2 SQIVND (reference sequence). The ends lost 5 bases at V and 6 bases at J; junction bases unmatched: 8. Here the CDR3 DNA reads TGTGCCAGTAGTTGGAGACTAGCGGTGGGCAATGAGCAGTTCTTC. The encoded protein is CASSWRLAVGNEQFF.

J is TRBJ2-7 and V is TRBV7-2; maybe TRBD2 (5 bases). Per germline, CDR1 SGHTA and CDR2 FQGNSA. The CDR3 contains 15 residues. V dropped 4 bases and J dropped 3 bases, with 16 bases sitting between them. Here the CDR3 reads CASSSRDELGYEQYF. Here the CDR3 DNA reads TGTGCCAGCAGCTCTCGGGATGAGTTAGGCTACGAGCAGTACTTC.

This clone was found once. The chain carries TRBV9 and TRBJ2-5, with TRBD2 identical over 8 bases. CDR1 is SGDLS, CDR2 YYNGEE, per germline. Trimming removed 4 bases from V and 4 bases from J; junction bases left unmatched: 9. This CDR3 region has 15 residues. CDR3 DNA: TGTGCCAGCAGCCCCTCCGGGACTAGGTCAGAGACCCAGTACTTC. It yields the protein CASSPSGTRSETQYF.

There are a few counts of this clone. The genes are TRBV18 and TRBJ1-1, with D possibly TRBD1 on 6 matching bases. V was pared by 0 bases and J by 3 bases, with 11 bases between. The germline V gene has CDR1 KGHSH and CDR2 LQKENI. The CDR3 has 15 residues. The CDR3 sequence: CASSPPAQGYTEAFF. Here the CDR3 DNA reads TGTGCCAGCTCACCACCGGCGCAGGGGTACACTGAAGCTTTCTTT.

The rearrangement links TRBV28 to TRBJ2-3; TRBD2 matches 10 bases. This CDR3 is built from 16 residues. V lost 5 bases and J lost 6; bases outside the gene matches: 11. Germline CDR1 and CDR2: MDHEN and SYDVKM. The CDR3 sequence: CASSLGAGGPVDTQYF. CDR3 in DNA: TGTGCCAGCAGTCTCGGAGCGGGGGGGCCCGTCGATACGCAGTATTTT.

The genes are TRBV27 and TRBJ2-7; TRBD1 aligns across 9 bases. The germline V gene encodes CDR1 MNHEY and CDR2 SMNVEV (reference sequence). This CDR3 region has 15 residues. V was pared by 4 bases and J by 5 bases, with 9 bases of the junction left unmatched. As DNA, the CDR3 is TGTGCCAGCAGTTCTTGGACAGGGGTTCGGGACGAGCAGTACTTC. This translates into CASSSWTGVRDEQYF.

The chain combines TRBV14 with TRBJ2-2; 8 positions match TRBD1. Germline CDR1 is SGHDN and CDR2 is FVKESK. The CDR3 is 15 residues long. Germline trimming cut 6 bases from V and 6 bases from J; bases unmatched to any gene: 9. The CDR3 is CASRRTGSSAGELFF. The CDR3, as DNA: TGTGCCAGCAGACGGACAGGGTCGAGCGCCGGGGAGCTGTTTTTT.

The sample holds a few counts of this clone. This chain joins TRBV7-6 and TRBJ2-1; 7 bases are a match to TRBD2. CDR1 is SGHVS and CDR2 is FNYEAQ in the germline V gene. The CDR3 has 16 residues. V was clipped by 2 bases and J by 2 bases; unmatched bases: 6. The CDR3 DNA reads TGTGCCAGCAGCTTATGGTCGGCGGGGGCCTACAATGAGCAGTTCTTC. This encodes CASSLWSAGAYNEQFF.

This clone was counted a single time. V gene TRBV7-9 combines with J gene TRBJ2-1, with D unresolved. This CDR3 is built from 13 residues. V was cut by 5 bases and J by 0 bases, with 5 bases left in between. CDR1 and CDR2 from the germline V gene are SEHNR and FQNEAQ (reference sequence). The CDR3 DNA sequence: TGTGCCAGCAGCCCCGGCTCCTACAATGAGCAGTTCTTC. This sequence encodes CASSPGSYNEQFF.

The rearrangement joins TRBV4-2 to TRBJ1-1; 7 bases are shared with TRBD1. This CDR3 is built from 15 residues. The germline gives CDR1 LGHNA, CDR2 YNFKEQ. V trimming: 4 bases; J trimming: 1 base; junction bases outside the gene matches: 6. The DNA of the CDR3 is TGTGCCAGCAGCCTTTGGACAGGAACGAACACTGAAGCTTTCTTT. Translating gives CASSLWTGTNTEAFF.

This chain connects TRBV5-4 to TRBJ1-6; 8 nucleotides line up with TRBD1. Germline CDR1 SGHNT, CDR2 YYREEE (reference sequence). CDR3 length: 17 residues. V trimming: 3 bases; J trimming: 10 bases; junction bases outside the gene matches: 15. In nucleotides, the CDR3 is TGTGCCAGCAGCTGGGGGGCTCCGGGACAGGCCACATCACCCCTCCACTTT. Amino acids: CASSWGAPGQATSPLHF.

This clone was found a few times. The chain is built from TRBV11-1 and TRBJ1-1; TRBD1 is a possible D gene (6 bases). This CDR3 has 15 amino acids. The germline V gene has CDR1 SGHAT and CDR2 FQDESV (reference sequence). Trimming pared 5 bases from V and 1 base from J, leaving 14 bases between. CDR3 sequence: CASSITGKRNTEAFF. The CDR3 coding sequence is TGTGCCAGCAGCATAACAGGGAAACGGAACACTGAAGCTTTCTTT.

V usage is TRBV6-2 or TRBV6-3 and J usage is TRBJ1-1, with D unclear. V lost 5 bases to trimming and J lost 11 bases, with 15 bases between them. CDR1 MNHEY and CDR2 SVGEGT come from the germline V gene. CDR3 length: 12 amino acids. The CDR3 reads CASSIIGGLAFF. The DNA for the CDR3 is TGTGCCAGCAGTATTATTGGCGGGTTGGCTTTCTTT.

This chain uses TRBV9 with TRBJ2-7; TRBD2 matches 8 bases. The V and J ends lost 0 bases and 4 bases, in that order; junction bases with no gene match: 3. The CDR3 covers 14 residues. Germline lookup yields CDR1 SGDLS and CDR2 YYNGEE. This chain's CDR3 is CASSVAGGGYEQYF. DNA of the CDR3: TGTGCCAGCAGCGTAGCGGGGGGGGGATACGAGCAGTACTTC.